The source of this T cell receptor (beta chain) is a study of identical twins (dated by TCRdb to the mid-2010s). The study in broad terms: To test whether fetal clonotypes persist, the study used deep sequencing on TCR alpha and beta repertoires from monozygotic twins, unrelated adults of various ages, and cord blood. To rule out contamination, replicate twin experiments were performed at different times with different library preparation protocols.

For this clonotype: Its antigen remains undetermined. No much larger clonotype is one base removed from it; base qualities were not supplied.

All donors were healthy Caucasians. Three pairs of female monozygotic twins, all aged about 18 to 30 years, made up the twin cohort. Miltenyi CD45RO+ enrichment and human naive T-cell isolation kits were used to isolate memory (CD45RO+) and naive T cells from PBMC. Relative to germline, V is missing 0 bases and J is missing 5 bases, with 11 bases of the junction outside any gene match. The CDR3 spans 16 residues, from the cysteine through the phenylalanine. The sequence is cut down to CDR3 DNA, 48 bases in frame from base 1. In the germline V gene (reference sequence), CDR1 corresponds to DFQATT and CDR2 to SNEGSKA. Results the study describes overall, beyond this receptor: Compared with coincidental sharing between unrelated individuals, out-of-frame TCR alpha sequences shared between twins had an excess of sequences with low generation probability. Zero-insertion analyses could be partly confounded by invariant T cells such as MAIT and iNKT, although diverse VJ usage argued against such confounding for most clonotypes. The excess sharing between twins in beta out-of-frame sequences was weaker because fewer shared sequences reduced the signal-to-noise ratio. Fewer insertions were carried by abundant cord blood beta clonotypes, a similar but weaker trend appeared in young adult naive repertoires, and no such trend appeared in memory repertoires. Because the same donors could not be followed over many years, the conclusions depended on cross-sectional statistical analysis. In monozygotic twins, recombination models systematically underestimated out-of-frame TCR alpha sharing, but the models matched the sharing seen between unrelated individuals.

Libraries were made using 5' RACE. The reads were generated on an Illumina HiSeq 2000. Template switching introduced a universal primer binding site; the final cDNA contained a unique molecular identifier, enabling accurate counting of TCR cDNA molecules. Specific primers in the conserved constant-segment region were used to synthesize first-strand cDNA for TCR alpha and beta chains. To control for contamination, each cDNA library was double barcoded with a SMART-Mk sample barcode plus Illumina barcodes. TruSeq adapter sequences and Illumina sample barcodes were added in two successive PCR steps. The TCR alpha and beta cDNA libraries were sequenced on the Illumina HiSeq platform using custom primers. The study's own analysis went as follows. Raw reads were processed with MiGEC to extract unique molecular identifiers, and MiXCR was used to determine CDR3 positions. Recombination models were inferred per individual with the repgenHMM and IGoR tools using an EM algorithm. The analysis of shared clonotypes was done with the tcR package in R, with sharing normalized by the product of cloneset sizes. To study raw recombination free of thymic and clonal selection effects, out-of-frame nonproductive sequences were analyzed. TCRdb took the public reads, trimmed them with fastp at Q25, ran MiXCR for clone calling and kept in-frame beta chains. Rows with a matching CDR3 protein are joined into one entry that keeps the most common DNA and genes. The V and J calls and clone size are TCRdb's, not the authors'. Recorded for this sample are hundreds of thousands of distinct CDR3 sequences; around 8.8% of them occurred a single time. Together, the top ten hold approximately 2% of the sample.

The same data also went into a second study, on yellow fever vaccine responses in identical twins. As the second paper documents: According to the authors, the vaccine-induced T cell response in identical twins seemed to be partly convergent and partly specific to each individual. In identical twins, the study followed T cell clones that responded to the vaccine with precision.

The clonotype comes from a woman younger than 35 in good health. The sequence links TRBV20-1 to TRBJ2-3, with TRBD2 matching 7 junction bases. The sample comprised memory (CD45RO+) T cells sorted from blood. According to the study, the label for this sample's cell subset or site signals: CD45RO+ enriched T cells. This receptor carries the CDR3 CSARDWVGGRQDTQYF. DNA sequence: TGCAGTGCTAGAGATTGGGTCGGCGGGAGACAAGATACGCAGTATTTT.